Described below is a single TCR beta chain sequence and its context. V gave up 6 bases and J gave up 7 bases, with 20 bases separating them. This CDR3 contains 15 residues. The sample comes from a study of identical twins. MiXCR, applied by TCRdb to the 5' RACE reads, yields one record per CDR3 protein. The sample holds approximately 500,000 distinct CDR3 sequences, roughly 15% seen once. This same sample was also part of a study on yellow fever vaccine responses in identical twins.

The gene calls are TRBV12-3 or TRBV12-4 and TRBJ2-3; D tentatively reads TRBD1 or TRBD2 (6 bases each). The sequenced sample consisted of CD4+ T cells sorted from blood. The origin of this receptor is a young woman in good health. CDR3 sequence reads: CASSLQVGGSYTQYF. For the CDR3, the DNA is TGTGCCAGCAGCCTACAGGTCGGGGGCAGTTATACGCAGTATTTT.